Following are 16 T cell receptor beta chains from one sample sequenced in a study of CD8+CD57+ T cells in acquired aplastic anemia. Sequencing was done on patients that had shown CD8+CD57+ cell expansion by flow cytometry. Genomic DNA constituted the template upon which TCR beta VDJ and CDR3 profiling was performed. Via MiXCR, TCRdb re-called the reads, giving one row per CDR3 protein. This sample has around 200,000 distinct CDR3 sequences; 40% to 55% occur once, and the top ten carry around 9.7%. The sample consisted of sorted CD4+, CD8+, or CD8+CD57+ T cells (not recorded which) from PBMCs. These TCRs come from a human donor with aplastic anemia.

This clonotype was counted at least ten times. The chain uses TRBV4-1 and TRBJ2-1, with TRBD2 identical over 12 bases. The CDR3 consists of 16 residues. Germline V gene lookup returns CDR1 MGHRA and CDR2 YSYEKL. V was pared by 3 bases and J by 7 bases, with 7 bases of the junction left unmatched. The DNA of the CDR3 is TGCGCCAGCAGCCAGCCAACTAGCGGGAGGAGGAATGAGCAGTTCTTC. Translation: CASSQPTSGRRNEQFF.

This clonotype was recorded only once. The DNA for the CDR3 is TGCAGCGTTGAACCGACAGGGCTGGGAGGCTACACCTTC. Protein product: CSVEPTGLGGYTF. The rearrangement joins TRBV29-1 to TRBJ1-2, with TRBD1 matching over 7 bases. CDR1 SQVTM and CDR2 ANQGSEA come from the germline V gene. V lost 2 bases, J lost 8 bases, and 8 bases stayed unmatched. There are 13 residues in the CDR3.

The V and J genes are TRBV9 and TRBJ2-7; no reliable D call. Trimming stripped 1 base from V and 1 base from J, with 6 bases between. The CDR3 is 13 amino acids. The germline V gene encodes CDR1 SGDLS and CDR2 YYNGEE. CDR3 DNA: TGTGCCAGCAGCGTAACTGGATCCTACGAGCAGTACTTC. This encodes CASSVTGSYEQYF.

This clonotype was recorded only once. A single base separates this from a much larger clone, so it may be a read error. This rearrangement joins TRBV5-1 to TRBJ2-3; 9 bases map to TRBD2. The germline CDR1 and CDR2 sequences are SGHRS and YFSETQ. The CDR3 is 15 amino acids. CDR3 sequence (DNA): TGCGCCATCAGCGATAGCGGGAGCTCGGCAGATACGCAGTATTTT. Its protein product is CAISDSGSSADTQYF.

With respect to this clonotype: One end of the junction fails to match germline, which may point to a read error. The chain uses TRBV10-3 and TRBJ1-2; tentatively, D is TRBD1 (5 bases). Looked up from germline, CDR1 is ENHRY and CDR2 is SYGVKD. The CDR3 is 15 amino acids. As DNA, the CDR3 is TGTGCCAGCAGTGCGTCCGGGACCGCTGTTAGAGGCTACACCTTC. Its translation is CASSASGTAVRGYTF.

This clonotype was counted at least ten times. Here the CDR3 reads CASSLGDGGIYGYTF. CDR3 in DNA: TGTGCCAGCAGTTTAGGGGACGGTGGGATATATGGCTACACCTTC. The chain carries TRBV12-3 or TRBV12-4 and TRBJ1-2; tentative D call: TRBD1 (5 bases). CDR3 length: 15 amino acids. V was shortened by 1 base and J by 5 bases, with 14 bases between the two germline ends.

Here the CDR3 reads CASSDDRESYNEQFF. The CDR3 region has the DNA TGTGCCAGCAGTGACGACAGGGAATCCTACAATGAGCAGTTCTTC. The chain recombines TRBV9 with TRBJ2-1, with 7 bases matching TRBD1. V lost 5 bases and J lost 1; bases outside the gene matches: 6. The germline gives CDR1 SGDLS, CDR2 YYNGEE. This CDR3 is built from 15 residues.

The chain uses TRBV30 and TRBJ1-2, with D perhaps TRBD1 (6 bases). The CDR3 length is 11 residues. From germline, CDR1 is GTSNPN and CDR2 SVGIG (reference sequence). The V end lost 4 bases, the J end lost 6 bases, and 9 bases lay between the germline ends. CDR3 in amino acids: CAWNQGNGYTF. CDR3 DNA sequence: TGTGCCTGGAACCAGGGGAATGGCTACACCTTC.

The chain has TRBV29-1 and TRBJ1-6; TRBD1 might be the D (5 bases). The ends were cut back, 6 bases at V and 6 bases at J, with 12 bases in the middle. The germline V gene encodes CDR1 SQVTM and CDR2 ANQGSEA. The CDR3 is made up of 13 amino acids. CDR3 protein: CSVQTDSNSPLHF. The DNA for the CDR3 is TGCAGCGTGCAGACAGACTCTAATTCACCCCTCCACTTT.

This clonotype was counted a few times. The rearrangement uses TRBV7-2 and TRBJ1-1; weak D call: TRBD1 (5 bases). V lost 1 base, J lost 13 bases, and 10 bases lay in between. This CDR3 spans 11 amino acids. CDR1 SGHTA and CDR2 FQGNSA come from the germline V gene. This CDR3 is CASSLGRAGFF. The CDR3 DNA follows: TGTGCCAGCAGCTTAGGCAGGGCGGGTTTCTTT. Drawing the rest from reference TRBV7-2 and TRBJ1-1, the complete variable domain is GAGVSQSPSNKVTEKGKDVELRCDPISGHTALYWYRQSLGQGLEFLIYFQGNSAPDKSGLPSDRFSAERTGGSVSTLTIQRTQQEDSAVYLCASSLGRAGFFGQGTRLTVV.

Ten or more counts support this clonotype. The chain couples TRBV6-5 to TRBJ1-6, with a tentative D call TRBD1 (5 bases). From germline, CDR1 is MNHEY and CDR2 SVGAGI. Between the trimmed V and J ends, which lost 6 bases and 16 bases, there was a span of 22 bases. The CDR3 sequence is 14 residues long. The CDR3 loop reads CASRLDGHAKVLHF. Written as DNA, the CDR3 is TGTGCCAGCAGACTCGATGGACACGCCAAGGTTCTCCACTTT.

This clonotype was seen once. The chain has TRBV4-1 and TRBJ1-4, with D maybe TRBD1 (6 bases). V was shortened by 1 base and J by 5 bases, with 17 bases between the two germline ends. The CDR3 loop spans 17 amino acids. In germline, CDR1 is MGHRA, CDR2 YSYEKL. The CDR3 coding sequence is TGCGCCAGCAGCCAAGTCAACAGGGAGCGTCGGAATGAAAAACTGTTTTTT. Protein sequence: CASSQVNRERRNEKLFF.

Details on this clonotype: The germline gene is not matched at one end of the junction; a read error may be the cause. CDR3 DNA sequence: TGTGCTAACTTTGGCTACACCTTT. It codes for CANFGYTF. V gene TRBV24-1 combines with J gene TRBJ1-2; the D is unclear. Germline assignment: CDR1 KGHDR and CDR2 SFDVKD. CDR3 length: 8 residues.

This clonotype came up many times. The chain combines TRBV7-8 with TRBJ1-3; D not certain. V was cut by 3 bases and J by 2 bases, with 8 bases left in between. Germline loops: CDR1 SGHVS, CDR2 FQNEAQ. The CDR3 is 14 amino acids. CDR3 region: CASSFTGPGNTIYF. DNA for the CDR3: TGTGCCAGCAGCTTCACGGGTCCTGGAAACACCATATATTTT.

This chain connects TRBV7-6 to TRBJ1-2; D not resolved. The CDR3 totals 12 residues. Trimming removed 5 bases from V and 9 bases from J, with 13 bases in between. Germline V gene data show CDR1 as SGHVS and CDR2 as FNYEAQ. Here the CDR3 reads CASSPSLGSYTF. In DNA, the CDR3 is TGTGCCAGCAGCCCGTCCCTGGGAAGCTACACCTTC.

This clonotype occurred many times. For the CDR3, the DNA is TGTGCCAGCTGTAACGCAGGGACGAACACCGGGGAGCTGTTTTTT. It translates to CASCNAGTNTGELFF. This chain joins TRBV2 and TRBJ2-2; D perhaps matches TRBD1 (5 bases). The CDR3 contains 15 residues. V lost 8 bases to trimming and J lost 0 bases, with 13 bases between them. CDR1 SNHLY and CDR2 FYNNEI come from the germline V gene.